These T cell receptor beta chains were read from a single sample in a study of radiotherapy plus CTLA-4 blockade in lung cancer. TCRdb's copy holds only in-frame clones and misses some; the assay was immunoSEQ multiplex PCR. The sample yields roughly 44,000 clones, approximately 76% seen once. Here the sequenced sample was peripheral blood, taken from a patient treated with radiotherapy plus ipilimumab. The origin of the receptors is a human donor with non-small cell lung cancer who had stable disease on radiotherapy plus ipilimumab. CDR3s include the opening cysteine and the closing phenylalanine or tryptophan.

j_gene	v_gene	CDR3aa
TRBJ2-3	TRBV9	CASSVVSGGVTRGTDTQYF
TRBJ1-5	TRBV19	CASSIQEGQPQHF
TRBJ2-2	TRBV9	CASSVAQGWNTGELFF
TRBJ2-1	TRBV27	CASNGGAPNNEQFF
TRBJ1-2	TRBV28	CASSLQGPNYGYTF
TRBJ1-6	TRBV19	CASSGTGGNSPLHF
TRBJ2-1	TRBV19	CASSISNTYNEQFF
TRBJ1-1	TRBV6-5	CASSYSTDANTEAFF
TRBJ2-5	TRBV15	CATSGQGLAVQETQYF
TRBJ1-1	TRBV7-3	CASSLRGARETEAFF
TRBJ1-3	TRBV18	CASSQMGRPSSGNTIYF
TRBJ1-1	TRBV11-2	CASSLDRMSWTEAFF
TRBJ2-3	TRBV6-1	CASSEGIYTDTQYF
TRBJ1-1	TRBV28	CASSLAGTRTDEAFF
TRBJ1-1	TRBV4-2	CASSPRAGDTEAFF
TRBJ1-4	TRBV6-6	CASSRQQTNEKLFF
TRBJ2-6	TRBV19	CASSRLTGGTSGANVLTF
TRBJ1-1	TRBV7-7	CASSLETGGEAFF
TRBJ1-4	TRBV2	CASSGTGNEKLFF
TRBJ1-4	TRBV6-1	CASSEGSTNEKLFF
TRBJ1-2	TRBV7-9	CASSLEGDYGYTF
TRBJ2-1	TRBV12-5	CASGSRGNEQFF
TRBJ2-1	TRBV30	CAWSPLSHEQFF
TRBJ1-1	TRBV10-1	CASSEGYEAFF
TRBJ1-2	TRBV28	CASSSVQGYYGYTF
TRBJ2-5	TRBV6-5	CASSSLQGARTETQYF
TRBJ1-2	TRBV9	CASSAWDSQDYGYTF
TRBJ2-1	TRBV7-9	CAFQGPGYEQFF
TRBJ2-1	TRBV6-6	CASSYSNSYEQFF
TRBJ1-5	TRBV6-1	CASQDSNQPQHF
TRBJ1-5	TRBV6-1	CASSESINQPQHF
TRBJ1-6	TRBV25-1	CASSVSGKASPLHF
TRBJ2-2	TRBV9	CASSAPRTGQDPFPELFF
TRBJ2-3	TRBV13	CASSLEQGRTDTQYF
TRBJ2-1	TRBV18	CASSPGGWEQFF
TRBJ1-1	TRBV25-1	CASSELFTGEAEAFF
TRBJ2-1	TRBV7-2	CASSLDRSSDEQFF
TRBJ2-2	TRBV5-1	CASSLGGLAGPTGELFF
TRBJ1-1	TRBV18	CASSANQGNPEAFF
TRBJ2-5	TRBV14	CASSQVWGAHQETQYF